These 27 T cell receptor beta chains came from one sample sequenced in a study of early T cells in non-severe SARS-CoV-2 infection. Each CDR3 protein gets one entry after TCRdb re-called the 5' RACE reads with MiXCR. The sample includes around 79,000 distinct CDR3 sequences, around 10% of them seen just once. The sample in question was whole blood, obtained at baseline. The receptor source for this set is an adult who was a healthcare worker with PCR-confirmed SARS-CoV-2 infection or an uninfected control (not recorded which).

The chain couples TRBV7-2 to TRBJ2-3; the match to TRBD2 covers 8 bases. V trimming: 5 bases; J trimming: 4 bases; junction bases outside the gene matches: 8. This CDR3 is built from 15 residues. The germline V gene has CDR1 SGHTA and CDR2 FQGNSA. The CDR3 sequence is CASSTGRGAADTQYF. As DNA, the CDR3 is TGTGCCAGCAGCACAGGGCGGGGGGCGGCAGATACGCAGTATTTT. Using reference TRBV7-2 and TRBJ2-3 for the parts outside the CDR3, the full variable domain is GAGVSQSPSNKVTEKGKDVELRCDPISGHTALYWYRQSLGQGLEFLIYFQGNSAPDKSGLPSDRFSAERTGGSVSTLTIQRTQQEDSAVYLCASSTGRGAADTQYFGPGTRLTVL.

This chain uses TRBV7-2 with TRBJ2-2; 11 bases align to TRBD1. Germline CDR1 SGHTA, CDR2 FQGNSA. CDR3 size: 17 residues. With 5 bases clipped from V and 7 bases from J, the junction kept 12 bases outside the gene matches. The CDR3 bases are TGTGCCAGCAGCCCGCAGGTCCGGACAGGGGGCAACGGGGAGCTGTTTTTT. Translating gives CASSPQVRTGGNGELFF. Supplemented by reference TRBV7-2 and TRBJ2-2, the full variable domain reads GAGVSQSPSNKVTEKGKDVELRCDPISGHTALYWYRQSLGQGLEFLIYFQGNSAPDKSGLPSDRFSAERTGGSVSTLTIQRTQQEDSAVYLCASSPQVRTGGNGELFFGEGSRLTVL.

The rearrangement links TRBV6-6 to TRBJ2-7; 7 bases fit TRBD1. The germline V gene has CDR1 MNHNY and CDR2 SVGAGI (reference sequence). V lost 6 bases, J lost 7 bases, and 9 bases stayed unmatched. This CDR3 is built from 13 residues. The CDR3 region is CASSRDSVQEQYF. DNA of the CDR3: TGTGCCAGCAGCCGGGACAGTGTGCAGGAGCAGTACTTC.

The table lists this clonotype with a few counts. The CDR3 sequence: CASSPGQLEAFF. The CDR3 DNA follows: TGTGCCAGCAGTCCAGGACAGCTTGAAGCTTTCTTT. The rearrangement uses TRBV12-3 or TRBV12-4 and TRBJ1-1; maybe TRBD1 (6 bases). Trimming left V 5 bases short and J 7 bases short, with 11 bases between. The CDR3 has 12 amino acids.

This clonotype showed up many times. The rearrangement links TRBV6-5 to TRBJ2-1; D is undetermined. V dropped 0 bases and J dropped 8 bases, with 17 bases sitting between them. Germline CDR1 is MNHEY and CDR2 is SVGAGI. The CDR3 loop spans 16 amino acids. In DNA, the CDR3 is TGTGCCAGCAGTTACTCAACGCCTAGGGAAAACGATGAGCAGTTCTTC. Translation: CASSYSTPRENDEQFF.

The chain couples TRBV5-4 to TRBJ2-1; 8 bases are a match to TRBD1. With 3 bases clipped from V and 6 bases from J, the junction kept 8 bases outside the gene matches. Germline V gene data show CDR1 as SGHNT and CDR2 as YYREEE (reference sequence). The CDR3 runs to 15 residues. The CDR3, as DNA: TGTGCCAGCAGCTCCGGACAGGGAGGCGGCAATGAGCAGTTCTTC. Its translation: CASSSGQGGGNEQFF. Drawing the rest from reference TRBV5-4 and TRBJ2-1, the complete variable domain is ETGVTQSPTHLIKTRGQQVTLRCSSQSGHNTVSWYQQALGQGPQFIFQYYREEENGRGNFPPRFSGLQFPNYSSELNVNALELDDSALYLCASSSGQGGGNEQFFGPGTRLTVL.

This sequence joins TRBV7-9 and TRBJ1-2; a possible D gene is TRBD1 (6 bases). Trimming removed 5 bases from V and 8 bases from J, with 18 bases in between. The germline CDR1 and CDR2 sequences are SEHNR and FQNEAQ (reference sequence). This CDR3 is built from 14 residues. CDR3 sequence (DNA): TGTGCCAGCAGCATCAGGGGAAGGGAGGAGGGCTACACCTTC. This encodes CASSIRGREEGYTF.

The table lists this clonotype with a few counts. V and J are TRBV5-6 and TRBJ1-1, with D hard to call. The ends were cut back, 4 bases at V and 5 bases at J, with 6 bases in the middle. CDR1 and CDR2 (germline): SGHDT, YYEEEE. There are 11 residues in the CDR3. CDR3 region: CASSKGTEAFF. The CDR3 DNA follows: TGTGCCAGCAGCAAAGGGACTGAAGCTTTCTTT.

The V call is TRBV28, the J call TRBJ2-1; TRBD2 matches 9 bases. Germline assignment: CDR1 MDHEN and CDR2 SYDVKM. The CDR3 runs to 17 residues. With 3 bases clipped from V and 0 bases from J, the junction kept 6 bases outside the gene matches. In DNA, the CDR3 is TGTGCCAGCAGTTTGTTAGCGGGGGTCCGCTCCTACAATGAGCAGTTCTTC. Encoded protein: CASSLLAGVRSYNEQFF.

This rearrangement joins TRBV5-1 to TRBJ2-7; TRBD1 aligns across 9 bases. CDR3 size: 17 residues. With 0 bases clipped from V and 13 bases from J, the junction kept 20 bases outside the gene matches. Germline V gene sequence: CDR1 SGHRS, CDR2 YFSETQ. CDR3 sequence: CASSLEGAGTGIPLRYF. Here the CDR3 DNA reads TGCGCCAGCAGCTTGGAGGGGGCCGGGACAGGGATTCCGTTGCGTTACTTC.

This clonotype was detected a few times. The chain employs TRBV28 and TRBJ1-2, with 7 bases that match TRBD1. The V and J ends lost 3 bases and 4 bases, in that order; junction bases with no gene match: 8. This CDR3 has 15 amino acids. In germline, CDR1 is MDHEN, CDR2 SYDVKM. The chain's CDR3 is CASSLGTAYGYGYTF. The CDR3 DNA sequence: TGTGCCAGCAGTTTGGGGACAGCGTATGGCTATGGCTACACCTTC.

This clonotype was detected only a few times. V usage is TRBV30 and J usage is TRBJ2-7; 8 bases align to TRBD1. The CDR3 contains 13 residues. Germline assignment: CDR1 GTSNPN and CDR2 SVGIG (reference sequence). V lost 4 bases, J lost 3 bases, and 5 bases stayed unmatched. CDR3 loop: CAWTGTGIYEQYF. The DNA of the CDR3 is TGTGCCTGGACCGGGACAGGAATCTACGAGCAGTACTTC. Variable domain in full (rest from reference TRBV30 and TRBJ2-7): SQTIHQWPATLVQPVGSPLSLECTVEGTSNPNLYWYRQAAGRGLQLLFYSVGIGQISSEVPQNLSASRPQDRQFILSSKKLLLSDSGFYLCAWTGTGIYEQYFGPGTRLTVT.

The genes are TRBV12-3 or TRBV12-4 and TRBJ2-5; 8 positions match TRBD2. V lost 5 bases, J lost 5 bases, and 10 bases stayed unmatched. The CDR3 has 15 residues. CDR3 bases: TGTGCCAGCAGTCTACCAGGGACTAGAAGGGAGACCCAGTACTTC. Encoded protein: CASSLPGTRRETQYF.

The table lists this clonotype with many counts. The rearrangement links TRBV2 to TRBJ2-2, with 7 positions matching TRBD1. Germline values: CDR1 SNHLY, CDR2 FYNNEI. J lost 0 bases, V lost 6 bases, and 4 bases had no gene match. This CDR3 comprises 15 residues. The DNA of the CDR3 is TGTGCCAGCAGACGGGACAGCGCGAACACCGGGGAGCTGTTTTTT. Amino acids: CASRRDSANTGELFF. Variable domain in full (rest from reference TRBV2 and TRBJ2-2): EPEVTQTPSHQVTQMGQEVILRCVPISNHLYFYWYRQILGQKVEFLVSFYNNEISEKSEIFDDQFSVERPDGSNFTLKIRSTKLEDSAMYFCASRRDSANTGELFFGEGSRLTVL.

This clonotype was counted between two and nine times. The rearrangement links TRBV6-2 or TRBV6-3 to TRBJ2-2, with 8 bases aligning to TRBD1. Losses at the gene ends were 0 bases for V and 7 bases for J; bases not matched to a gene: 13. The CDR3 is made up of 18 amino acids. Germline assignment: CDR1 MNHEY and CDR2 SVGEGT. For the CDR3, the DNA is TGTGCCAGCAGTTACTCGAACGTGGACAGGGAAGGGCACGGGGAGCTGTTTTTT. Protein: CASSYSNVDREGHGELFF.

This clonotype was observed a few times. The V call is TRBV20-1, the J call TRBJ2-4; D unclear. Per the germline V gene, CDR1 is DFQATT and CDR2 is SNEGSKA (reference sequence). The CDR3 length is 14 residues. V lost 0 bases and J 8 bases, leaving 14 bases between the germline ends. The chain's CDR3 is CSARDGRVGYIQYF. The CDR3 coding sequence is TGCAGTGCTAGAGATGGTAGGGTCGGATACATTCAGTACTTC.

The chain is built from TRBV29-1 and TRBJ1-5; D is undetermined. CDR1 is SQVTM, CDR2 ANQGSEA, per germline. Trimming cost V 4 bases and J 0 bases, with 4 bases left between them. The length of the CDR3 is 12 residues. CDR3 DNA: TGCAGCGTTGGAGATAGCAATCAGCCCCAGCATTTT. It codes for CSVGDSNQPQHF.

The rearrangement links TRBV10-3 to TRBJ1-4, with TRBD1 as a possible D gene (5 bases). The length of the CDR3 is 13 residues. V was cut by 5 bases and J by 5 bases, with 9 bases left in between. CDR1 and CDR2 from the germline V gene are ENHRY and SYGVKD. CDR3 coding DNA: TGTGCCATCAGTACAGGTCCGAATGAAAAACTGTTTTTT. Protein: CAISTGPNEKLFF.

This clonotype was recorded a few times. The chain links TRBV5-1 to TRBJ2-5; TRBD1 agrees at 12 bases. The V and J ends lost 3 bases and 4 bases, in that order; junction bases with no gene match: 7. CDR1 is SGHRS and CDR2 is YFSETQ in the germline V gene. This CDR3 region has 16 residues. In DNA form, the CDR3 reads TGCGCCAGCAGCTCCCAGGGGACAGGGGGCGTAGAGACCCAGTACTTC. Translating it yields CASSSQGTGGVETQYF. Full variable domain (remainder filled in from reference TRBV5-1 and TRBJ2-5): KAGVTQTPRYLIKTRGQQVTLSCSPISGHRSVSWYQQTPGQGLQFLFEYFSETQRNKGNFPGRFSGRQFSNSRSEMNVSTLELGDSALYLCASSSQGTGGVETQYFGPGTRLLVL.

CDR3 residues: CSVERPGTNTEAFF. The CDR3 coding sequence is TGCAGCGTTGAAAGGCCGGGGACGAACACTGAAGCTTTCTTT. This chain uses TRBV29-1 with TRBJ1-1; a weak D match, TRBD1 (5 bases). CDR1 is SQVTM, CDR2 ANQGSEA, per germline. V was pared by 2 bases and J by 1 base, with 11 bases between. The CDR3 has 14 amino acids.

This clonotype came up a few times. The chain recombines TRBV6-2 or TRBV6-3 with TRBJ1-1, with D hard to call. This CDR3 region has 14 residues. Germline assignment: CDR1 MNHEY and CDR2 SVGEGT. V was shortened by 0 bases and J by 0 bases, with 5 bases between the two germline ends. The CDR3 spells CASSYSTLNTEAFF. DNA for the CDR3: TGTGCCAGCAGTTACTCGACCTTGAACACTGAAGCTTTCTTT.

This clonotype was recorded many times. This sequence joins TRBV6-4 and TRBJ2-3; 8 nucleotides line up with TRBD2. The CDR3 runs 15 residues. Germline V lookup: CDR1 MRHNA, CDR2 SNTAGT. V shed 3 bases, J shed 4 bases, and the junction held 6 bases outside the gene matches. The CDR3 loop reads CASSERAGEADTQYF. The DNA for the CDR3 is TGTGCCAGCAGTGAGCGAGCGGGGGAGGCAGATACGCAGTATTTT.

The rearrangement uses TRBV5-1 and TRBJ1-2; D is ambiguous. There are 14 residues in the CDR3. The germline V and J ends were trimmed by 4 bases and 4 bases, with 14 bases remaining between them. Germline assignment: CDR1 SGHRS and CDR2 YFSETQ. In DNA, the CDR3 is TGCGCCAGCAGCGGCCCGGACGGCAGCTATGGCTACACCTTC. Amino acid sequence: CASSGPDGSYGYTF.

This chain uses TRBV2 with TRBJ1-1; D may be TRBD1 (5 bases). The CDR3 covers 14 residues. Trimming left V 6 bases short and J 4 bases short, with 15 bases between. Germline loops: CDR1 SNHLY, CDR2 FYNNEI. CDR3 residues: CASRGGASVTEAFF. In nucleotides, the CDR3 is TGTGCCAGCAGAGGAGGGGCGTCAGTCACTGAAGCTTTCTTT.

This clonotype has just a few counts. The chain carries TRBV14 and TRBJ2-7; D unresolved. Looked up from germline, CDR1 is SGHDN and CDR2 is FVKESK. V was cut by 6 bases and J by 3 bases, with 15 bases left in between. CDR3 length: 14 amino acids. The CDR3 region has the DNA TGTGCCAGCAGTCACTCGGCACCTAACTACGAGCAGTACTTC. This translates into CASSHSAPNYEQYF.

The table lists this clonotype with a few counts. In DNA, the CDR3 is TGTGCCACCAGCAGGGACGGCTCTGAAGCTTTCTTT. Its protein product is CATSRDGSEAFF. This chain connects TRBV15 to TRBJ1-1; D remains ambiguous. CDR1 is LNHNV and CDR2 is YYDKDF in the germline V gene (reference sequence). V lost 3 bases to trimming and J lost 6 bases, with 8 bases between them. This CDR3 has 12 residues.

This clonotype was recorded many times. The CDR3 nucleotides read TGTGCCATCAGGACTGATCCGGGACAGGGATCCTACGAGCAGTACTTC. Protein sequence: CAIRTDPGQGSYEQYF. This chain connects TRBV10-3 to TRBJ2-7, with TRBD1 matching over 9 bases. Germline lookup yields CDR1 ENHRY and CDR2 SYGVKD. The CDR3 is made up of 16 amino acids. V lost 6 bases to trimming and J lost 1 base; unmatched junction nucleotides: 10.